What follows are 10 T cell receptor beta chains derived from one specimen sequenced in a study of cytomegalovirus exposure and HLA in healthy donors (dated by TCRdb to the late 2010s). The library was made by the immunoSEQ multiplex PCR assay. A mixture of 60 forward primers for TCR Vbeta segments and 13 reverse primers for TCR Jbeta segments was used in the multiplex PCR. TCRdb provides this immuneACCESS table in a form limited to in-frame rearrangements. Some clones are lacking; in checked studies, under half of them reflect an unresolved V gene, and why the rest are absent is not known. The sample yields about 140,000 clones; 82% were counted once. The biggest ten clones account for roughly 7.8% of the sample. Sequenced material: PBMCs. Every receptor here comes from a woman between 50 and 59 years old in good health and CMV-seropositive.

The chain uses TRBV6-5 and TRBJ1-1; TRBD1 is a possible D gene (5 bases). Germline V gene lookup returns CDR1 MNHEY and CDR2 SVGAGI. The CDR3 is 13 amino acids. Trimming pared 2 bases from V and 8 bases from J, leaving 12 bases between. The CDR3, as DNA: TGTGCCAGCAGTTACGAGGCAGGGCGAGAAGCTTTCTTT. Protein sequence: CASSYEAGREAFF.

V usage is TRBV19 and J usage is TRBJ2-1; TRBD2 aligns across 8 bases. CDR3 length equals 15 residues. The V gene's germline CDR1 is LNHDA and CDR2 SQIVND (reference sequence). V shed 10 bases and J 3 bases; nucleotides not matched to a gene: 11. CDR3 loop: CATVVGLAGYNEQFF. Here the CDR3 DNA reads TGTGCCACAGTCGTTGGACTAGCCGGCTACAATGAGCAGTTCTTC.

The genes are TRBV6-5 and TRBJ1-4; 8 bases match TRBD1. Germline V gene sequence: CDR1 MNHEY, CDR2 SVGAGI. The CDR3 has 16 residues. V shed 2 bases and J 8 bases; nucleotides not matched to a gene: 10. The CDR3 is CASSYGLGQGGEKLFF. CDR3 sequence (DNA): TGTGCCAGCAGTTACGGTCTCGGACAGGGTGGAGAAAAACTGTTTTTT.

This clone was counted a few times. The V call is TRBV27, the J call TRBJ1-5; the D gene is possibly TRBD1 (5 bases). CDR1 and CDR2 (germline): MNHEY, SMNVEV (reference sequence). This CDR3 contains 15 residues. Trimming shortened V by 3 bases and J by 3 bases, and 12 bases separated the two germline ends. The CDR3 spells CASSFSGETNQPQHF. In DNA, the CDR3 is TGTGCCAGCAGTTTCTCGGGGGAGACCAATCAGCCCCAGCATTTT.

The chain links TRBV2 to TRBJ2-7, with TRBD1 matching over 8 bases. CDR1 and CDR2 (germline): SNHLY, FYNNEI. This CDR3 is 14 amino acids long. V lost 2 bases, J lost 4 bases, and 4 bases stayed unmatched. The CDR3 loop is CASSEQGAHYEQYF. The CDR3 region has the DNA TGTGCCAGCAGTGAACAGGGGGCACATTACGAGCAGTACTTC.

The gene calls are TRBV5-1 and TRBJ2-5, with TRBD1 identical over 11 bases. The length of the CDR3 is 16 residues. Trimming took 4 bases from V and 0 from J; bases not matched to a gene: 5. CDR1 and CDR2 from the germline V gene are SGHRS and YFSETQ. CDR3 protein: CASSAGTGGYQETQYF. The CDR3 nucleotides read TGCGCCAGCAGCGCCGGGACAGGGGGGTACCAAGAGACCCAGTACTTC.

This chain connects TRBV6-4 to TRBJ2-5; D unresolved. V was trimmed by 5 bases and J by 4 bases, leaving 11 bases between them. The germline V gene encodes CDR1 MRHNA and CDR2 SNTAGT. CDR3 length: 13 amino acids. CDR3 coding DNA: TGTGCCAGCAGTTCTTACTACGGAGAGACCCAGTACTTC. Translated: CASSSYYGETQYF.

V gene TRBV2 combines with J gene TRBJ1-6; TRBD1 matches 7 bases. The germline CDR1 and CDR2 sequences are SNHLY and FYNNEI. V trimming: 4 bases; J trimming: 7 bases; junction bases outside the gene matches: 4. The CDR3 is 14 residues long. CDR3 amino acids: CASSGQGRNSPLHF. DNA for the CDR3: TGTGCCAGCAGTGGACAGGGACGGAATTCACCCCTCCACTTT.

This clone is a singleton in its sample. J is TRBJ1-4 and V is TRBV5-1; D gene uncertain. V was pared by 1 base and J by 0 bases, with 4 bases between. The germline V gene encodes CDR1 SGHRS and CDR2 YFSETQ. CDR3 length: 14 amino acids. As DNA, the CDR3 is TGCGCCAGCAGCTTGACAGCAACTAATGAAAAACTGTTTTTT. It specifies CASSLTATNEKLFF.

The J gene is TRBJ2-5, the V gene TRBV5-1; D perhaps matches TRBD2 (6 bases). From germline, CDR1 is SGHRS and CDR2 YFSETQ. The CDR3 sequence is 13 residues long. V lost 0 bases, J lost 11 bases, and 14 bases lay in between. Here the CDR3 DNA reads TGCGCCAGCAGCTTGGGGGCCAGCCGGGAGCAGTACTTC. This translates into CASSLGASREQYF.